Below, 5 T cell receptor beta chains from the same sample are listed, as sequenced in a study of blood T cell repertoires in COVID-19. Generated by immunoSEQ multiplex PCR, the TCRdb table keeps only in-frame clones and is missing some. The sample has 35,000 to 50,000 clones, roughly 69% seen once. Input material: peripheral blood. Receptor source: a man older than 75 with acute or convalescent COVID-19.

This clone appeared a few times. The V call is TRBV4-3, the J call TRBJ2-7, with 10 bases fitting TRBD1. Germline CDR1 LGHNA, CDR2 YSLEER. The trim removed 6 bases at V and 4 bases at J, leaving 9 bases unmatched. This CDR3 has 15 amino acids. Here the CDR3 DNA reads TGCGCCAGCAGGTTCTCCGGGACAGGGGAATACGAGCAGTACTTC. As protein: CASRFSGTGEYEQYF.

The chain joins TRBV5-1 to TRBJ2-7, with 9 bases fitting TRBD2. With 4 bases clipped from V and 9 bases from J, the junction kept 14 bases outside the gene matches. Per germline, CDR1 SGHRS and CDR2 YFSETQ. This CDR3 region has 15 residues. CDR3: CASSRSGRSDDSQYF. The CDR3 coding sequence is TGCGCCAGCAGCCGTAGCGGGAGAAGCGACGACTCGCAGTACTTC.

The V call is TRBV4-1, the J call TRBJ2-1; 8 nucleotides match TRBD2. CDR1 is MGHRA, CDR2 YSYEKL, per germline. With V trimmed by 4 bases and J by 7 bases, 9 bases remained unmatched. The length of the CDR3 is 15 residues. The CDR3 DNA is TGCGCCAGCAGCCCTATCGGGACTAGGGGGAATGAGCAGTTCTTC. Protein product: CASSPIGTRGNEQFF.

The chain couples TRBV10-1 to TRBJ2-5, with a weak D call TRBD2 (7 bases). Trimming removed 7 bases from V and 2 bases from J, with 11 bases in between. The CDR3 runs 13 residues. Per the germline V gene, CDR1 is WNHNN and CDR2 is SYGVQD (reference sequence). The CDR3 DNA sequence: TGCGCCAGCACGGGGGGCCGACAAGAGACCCAGTACTTC. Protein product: CASTGGRQETQYF.

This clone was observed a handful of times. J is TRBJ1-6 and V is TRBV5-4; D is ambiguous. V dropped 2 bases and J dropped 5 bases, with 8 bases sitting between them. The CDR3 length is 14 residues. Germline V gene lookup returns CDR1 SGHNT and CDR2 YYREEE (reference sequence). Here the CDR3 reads CASSLIPNNSPLHF. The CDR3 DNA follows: TGTGCCAGCAGCTTAATCCCCAATAATTCACCCCTCCACTTT. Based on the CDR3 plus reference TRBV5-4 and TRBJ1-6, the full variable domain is ETGVTQSPTHLIKTRGQQVTLRCSSQSGHNTVSWYQQALGQGPQFIFQYYREEENGRGNFPPRFSGLQFPNYSSELNVNALELDDSALYLCASSLIPNNSPLHFGNGTRLTVT.